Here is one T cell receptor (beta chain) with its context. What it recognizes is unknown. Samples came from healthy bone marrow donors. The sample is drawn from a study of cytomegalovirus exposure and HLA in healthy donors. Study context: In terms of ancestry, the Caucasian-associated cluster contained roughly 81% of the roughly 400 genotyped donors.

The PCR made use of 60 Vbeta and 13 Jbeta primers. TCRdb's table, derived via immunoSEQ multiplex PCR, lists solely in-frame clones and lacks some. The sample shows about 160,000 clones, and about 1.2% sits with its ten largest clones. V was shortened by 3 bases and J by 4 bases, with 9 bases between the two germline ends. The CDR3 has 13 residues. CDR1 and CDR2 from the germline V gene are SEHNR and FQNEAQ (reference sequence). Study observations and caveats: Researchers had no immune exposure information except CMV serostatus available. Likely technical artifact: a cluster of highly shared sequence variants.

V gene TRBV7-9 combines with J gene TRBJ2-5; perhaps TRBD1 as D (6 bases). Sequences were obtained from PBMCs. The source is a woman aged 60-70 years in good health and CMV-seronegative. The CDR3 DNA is TGTGCCAGCAGCTTCAGGGGAGCAGAGACCCAGTACTTC. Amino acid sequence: CASSFRGAETQYF. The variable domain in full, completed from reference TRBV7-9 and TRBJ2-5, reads DTGVSQNPRHKITKRGQNVTFRCDPISEHNRLYWYRQTLGQGPEFLTYFQNEAQLEKSRLLSDRFSAERPKGSFSTLEIQRTEQGDSAMYLCASSFRGAETQYFGPGTRLLVL.